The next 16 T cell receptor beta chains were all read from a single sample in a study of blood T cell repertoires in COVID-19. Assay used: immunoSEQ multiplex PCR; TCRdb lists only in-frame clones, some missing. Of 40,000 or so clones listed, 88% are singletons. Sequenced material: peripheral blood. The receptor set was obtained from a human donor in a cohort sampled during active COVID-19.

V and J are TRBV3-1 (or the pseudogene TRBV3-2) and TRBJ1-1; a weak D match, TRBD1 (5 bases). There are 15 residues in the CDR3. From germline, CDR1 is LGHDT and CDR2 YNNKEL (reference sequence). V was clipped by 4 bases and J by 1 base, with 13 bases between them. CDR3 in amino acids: CASSLRGGRNTEAFF. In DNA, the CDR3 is TGTGCCAGCAGCCTCCGGGGGGGTCGGAACACTGAAGCTTTCTTT.

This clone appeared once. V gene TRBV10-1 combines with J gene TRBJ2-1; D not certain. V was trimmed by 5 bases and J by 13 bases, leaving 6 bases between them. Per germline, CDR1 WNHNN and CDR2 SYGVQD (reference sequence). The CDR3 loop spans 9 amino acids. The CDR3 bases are TGCGCCAGCAGTTTCCATCAGTTCTTC. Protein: CASSFHQFF.

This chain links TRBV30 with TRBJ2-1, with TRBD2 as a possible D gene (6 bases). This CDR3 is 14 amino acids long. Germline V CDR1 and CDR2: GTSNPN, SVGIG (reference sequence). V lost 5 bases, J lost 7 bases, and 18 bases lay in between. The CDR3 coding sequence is TGTGCCTGGGGGGACTGGCGACGCAATAATGAGCAGTTCTTC. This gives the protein CAWGDWRRNNEQFF.

The CDR3 here is CASSQVLAGGPNEQFF. The CDR3 nucleotides are TGTGCCAGCAGCCAAGTTCTAGCGGGGGGGCCAAATGAGCAGTTCTTC. This chain links TRBV14 with TRBJ2-1, with 12 bases matching TRBD2. The ends lost 1 base at V and 7 bases at J; junction bases unmatched: 5. CDR3 length: 16 amino acids. Germline CDR1 is SGHDN and CDR2 is FVKESK.

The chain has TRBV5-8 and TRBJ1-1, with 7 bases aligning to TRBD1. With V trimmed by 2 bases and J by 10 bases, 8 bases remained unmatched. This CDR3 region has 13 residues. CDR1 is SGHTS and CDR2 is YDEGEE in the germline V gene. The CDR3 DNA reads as TGTGCCAGCAGCTTCTTCCAGGGGGAAGGAGCTTTCTTT. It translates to CASSFFQGEGAFF.

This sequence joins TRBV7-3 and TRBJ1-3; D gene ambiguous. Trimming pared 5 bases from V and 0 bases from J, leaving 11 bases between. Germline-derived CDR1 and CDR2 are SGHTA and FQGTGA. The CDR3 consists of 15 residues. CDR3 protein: CASSLQAFSGNTIYF. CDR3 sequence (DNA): TGTGCCAGCAGCCTCCAGGCGTTCTCTGGAAACACCATATATTTT.

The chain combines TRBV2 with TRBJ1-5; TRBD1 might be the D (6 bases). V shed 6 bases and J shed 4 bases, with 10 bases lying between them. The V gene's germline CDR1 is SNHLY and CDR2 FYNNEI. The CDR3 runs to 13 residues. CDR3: CASRVTGNQPQHF. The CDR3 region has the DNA TGTGCCAGCAGGGTAACAGGGAATCAGCCCCAGCATTTT.

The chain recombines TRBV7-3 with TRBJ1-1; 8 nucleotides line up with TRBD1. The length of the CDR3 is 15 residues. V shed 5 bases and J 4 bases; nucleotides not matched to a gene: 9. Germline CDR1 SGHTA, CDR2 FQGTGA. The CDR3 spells CASSPSLTGVTEAFF. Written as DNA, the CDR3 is TGTGCCAGCAGCCCCTCCTTGACAGGGGTCACTGAAGCTTTCTTT.

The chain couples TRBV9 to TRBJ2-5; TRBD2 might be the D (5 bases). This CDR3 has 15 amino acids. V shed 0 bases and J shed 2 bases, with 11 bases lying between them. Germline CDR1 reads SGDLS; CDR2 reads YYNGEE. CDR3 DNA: TGTGCCAGCAGCGTAGGGACTCTCGGGCAAGAGACCCAGTACTTC. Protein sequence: CASSVGTLGQETQYF.

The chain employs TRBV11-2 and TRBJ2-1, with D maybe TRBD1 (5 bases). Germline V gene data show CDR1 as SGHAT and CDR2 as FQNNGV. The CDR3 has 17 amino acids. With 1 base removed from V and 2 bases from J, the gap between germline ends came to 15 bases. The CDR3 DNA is TGTGCCAGCAGCTTAGGGTATAGGGGATGGCCCTACAATGAGCAGTTCTTC. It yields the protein CASSLGYRGWPYNEQFF.

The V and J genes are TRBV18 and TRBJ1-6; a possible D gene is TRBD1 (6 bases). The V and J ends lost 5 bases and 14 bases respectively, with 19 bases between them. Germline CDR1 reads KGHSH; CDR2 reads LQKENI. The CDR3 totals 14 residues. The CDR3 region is CASSSDSRSSTLHF. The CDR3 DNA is TGTGCCAGCTCATCGGACAGCCGCTCCTCAACCCTCCACTTT.

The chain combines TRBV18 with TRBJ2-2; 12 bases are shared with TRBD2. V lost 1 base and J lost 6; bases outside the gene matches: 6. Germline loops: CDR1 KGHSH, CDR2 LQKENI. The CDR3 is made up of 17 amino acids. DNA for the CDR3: TGTGCCAGCTCACCACAAGAATGGACTAGCGGGGCCGGGGAGCTGTTTTTT. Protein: CASSPQEWTSGAGELFF.

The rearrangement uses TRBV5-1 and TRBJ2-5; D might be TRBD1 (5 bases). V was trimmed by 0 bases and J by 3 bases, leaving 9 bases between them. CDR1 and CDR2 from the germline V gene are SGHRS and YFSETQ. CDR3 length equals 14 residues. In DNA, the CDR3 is TGCGCCAGCAGCTTGGGACAGCCCGAAGAGACCCAGTACTTC. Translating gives CASSLGQPEETQYF. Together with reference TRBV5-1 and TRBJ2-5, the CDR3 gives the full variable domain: KAGVTQTPRYLIKTRGQQVTLSCSPISGHRSVSWYQQTPGQGLQFLFEYFSETQRNKGNFPGRFSGRQFSNSRSEMNVSTLELGDSALYLCASSLGQPEETQYFGPGTRLLVL.

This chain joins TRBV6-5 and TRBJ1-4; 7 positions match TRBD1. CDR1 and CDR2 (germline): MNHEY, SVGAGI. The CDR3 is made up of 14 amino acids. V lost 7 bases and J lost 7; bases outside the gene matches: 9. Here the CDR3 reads CASTTGVGREKLFF. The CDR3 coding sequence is TGTGCCAGCACTACAGGGGTTGGGCGTGAAAAACTGTTTTTT.

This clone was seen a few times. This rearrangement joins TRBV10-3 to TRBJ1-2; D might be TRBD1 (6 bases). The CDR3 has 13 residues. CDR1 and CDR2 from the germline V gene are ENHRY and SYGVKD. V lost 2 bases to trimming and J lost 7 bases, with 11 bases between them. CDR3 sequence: CAISEDRTTGYTF. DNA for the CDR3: TGTGCCATCAGTGAGGACAGGACGACTGGCTACACCTTC.

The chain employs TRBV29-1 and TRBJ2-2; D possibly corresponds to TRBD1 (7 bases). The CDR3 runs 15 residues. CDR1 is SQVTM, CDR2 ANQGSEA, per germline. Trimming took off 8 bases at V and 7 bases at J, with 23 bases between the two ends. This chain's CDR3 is CSIPKTGTYGGELFF. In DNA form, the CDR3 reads TGCAGCATCCCCAAGACAGGGACTTACGGCGGGGAGCTGTTTTTT.